Described below is a single TCR beta chain sequence and its context. Repertoires were generated with immunoSEQ multiplex PCR, while TCRdb's copy carries only in-frame clones and drops some. Of 50,000 to 65,000 clones listed, over 75% are singletons. The V end lost 4 bases, the J end lost 0 bases, and 6 bases lay between the germline ends. Germline CDR1 and CDR2: SGHNT and YYREEE (reference sequence). The CDR3 has 13 amino acids. These data originate in a study of PD-L1 blockade in urothelial cancer. This sequence joins TRBV5-4 and TRBJ2-3; no reliable D call. The receptor comes from a man between 40 and 49 years old with urothelial cancer. The sequencing here drew on PBMCs, taken around atezolizumab (anti-PD-L1) treatment. The CDR3 sequence is CASSLRSTDTQYF. For the CDR3, the DNA is TGTGCCAGCAGCCTACGTAGCACAGATACGCAGTATTTT.